The sample holds a few counts of the clone carrying this T cell receptor beta chain. Its antigen is not identified. The sample is drawn from a study of T-cell memory formation after mild COVID-19. Study overall: Largely donor-specific sequence clusters came from a couple of donors.

cDNA libraries for TCR alpha and TCR beta, carrying sample barcodes and UMIs, came from 5'RACE with constant-segment primers. One entry per CDR3 protein results from TCRdb running MiXCR on the 5' RACE reads. The sample yields 500,000 to 600,000 distinct CDR3 sequences, under 20% seen once. Study-level points and caveats: Whether day 37 second-wave clones are SARS-CoV-2-specific was not confirmed. The appearance of some responding clones in pre-infection memory suggested that cross-reactive memory joined.

Material: PBMCs or a T cell subset sorted from them (not recorded which). The source of this sequence is an adult woman who had mild COVID-19 (a few samples of this study predate the infection). Cell type and time point are not known.

CDR3 coding DNA: TGTGCCACCAGTGACCCGAGCGCACAGGGGCAAGAGACCCAGTACTTC. Residues: CATSDPSAQGQETQYF. The chain is built from TRBV24-1 and TRBJ2-5, with TRBD1 matching 7 bases. The J segment lost 2 bases and the V segment lost 4 bases, leaving 9 bases of the junction unmatched. The CDR3 has 16 residues. The germline gives CDR1 KGHDR, CDR2 SFDVKD.